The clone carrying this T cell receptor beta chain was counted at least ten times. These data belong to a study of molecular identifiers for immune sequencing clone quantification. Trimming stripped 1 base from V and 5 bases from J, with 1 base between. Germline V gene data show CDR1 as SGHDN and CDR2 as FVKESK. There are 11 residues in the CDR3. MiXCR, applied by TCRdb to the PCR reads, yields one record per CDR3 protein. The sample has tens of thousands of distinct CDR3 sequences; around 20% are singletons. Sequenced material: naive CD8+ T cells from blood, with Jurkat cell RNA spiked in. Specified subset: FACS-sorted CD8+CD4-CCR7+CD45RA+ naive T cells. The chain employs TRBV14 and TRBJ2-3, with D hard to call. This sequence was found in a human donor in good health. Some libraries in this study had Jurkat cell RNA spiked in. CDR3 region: CASSQGDTQYF. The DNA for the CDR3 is TGTGCCAGCAGCCAAGGAGATACGCAGTATTTT.